This T cell receptor (beta chain) appears in the sequencing data of a study of shared clonotypes between healthy human individuals (dated by TCRdb to 2018 to 2020). Background for the entire study: A couple of women and a few men aged 18 to 49 years were included in the cohort. Per donor, leukapheresis produced somewhere between about 0.94 and 10 billion PBMCs. To estimate repertoire size and how much clonotype sharing occurs between individuals, the study deeply sequenced the blood TCR repertoires of a handful of healthy adults. Different laboratories and diverse techniques were used to prepare libraries and sequence TCR repertoires, to increase sequencing depth and limit assay-specific biases. Per donor, three plates each were used for CD4 naive and CD4 memory, two for CD8 naive, and one for CD8 memory. Study-wide conclusions, independent of this receptor: Across a handful of donors, roughly 5.4% of naive CD4, roughly 3.8% of naive CD8, about 2% of memory CD4, and around 0.4% of memory CD8 clonotypes were shared. Sampling was restricted to blood, and TCR repertoires in tissues likely differ from the TCR repertoires found in blood. Compared with non-shared clonotypes, clonotypes shared by all four sorted-subset donors had higher generation probabilities. Estimated clonotype richness was generally larger for naive than for memory subsets. Even with the large sequencing depth, rarefaction of the sorted-subset datasets indicated that sequencing was incomplete. Because the study included a small number of donors, the genetic and exposure-history diversity represented was limited. Pairwise subsampling indicated that sequencing depth was expected to affect the degree of clonotype sharing among donors.

TCR CDR3 regions were amplified from genomic DNA by multiplex PCR using the deep immunoSEQ assay. Genomic DNA extracted from each cell subset was distributed evenly over all wells of several immunoSEQ 96-well plates, and each plate served as one replicate. For sorted subsets, 150 to 200 ng genomic DNA, equal to some 30,000 T cell genomes, was loaded into each replicate PCR. Purified libraries were quantified with a Qubit 3.0 fluorometer, sized on a Bioanalyzer 2100, and re-quantified with the KAPA Library Quantification kit. Each immunoSEQ 96-well plate was sequenced on its own single-read 150-cycle Illumina NextSeq 550 flow cell. The original pipeline was this. Because the immunoSEQ output included only junctional sequences and no quality scores, the filtering could not be the same as the filtering used for full-length reads. Sequences were annotated with PyIR, a Python wrapper for IgBLAST v1.9, using IMGT germline references to assign V/J genes and CDR3. Reads were removed for weak V/J assignments (E-value above 1e-6), missing CDR3, stop codons, out-of-frame junctions, or ambiguous translated residues. V3J clonotypes were defined by identical inferred V gene, J gene, and CDR3 amino acid sequence. The percentage overlap between two repertoires was calculated by dividing the number of shared unique clonotypes by the size of the smaller repertoire. Three approaches were used to assess repertoire richness: RTK rarefaction, the Chao1 estimator, and Recon v2.1 estimates of unobserved clonotypes. Generation probabilities were computed with OLGA for all TCRbeta clonotypes obtained by the gDNA method from several donors. In TCRdb, the immuneACCESS table is reduced to in-frame sequences with V and J assigned. These tables do not hold every clone; where another copy was compared, an unresolved V gene accounts for under half, and the others remain unexplained. V and J calls plus clone size are reproduced from that table; the DNA served to infer D and trimming. This sample is represented by millions of clones; about 95% of them were singletons. The top ten constitute 0.13% of the sample.

About this clone itself: Its antigen remains unidentified. No much larger clone exists at a distance of one base, and base qualities are not known.

The CDR3 goes from the cysteine to the phenylalanine over 16 residues. The retained sequence is limited to the CDR3, 48 bases, with the frame set at the first base. V is cut back by 2 bases and J by 2 bases, with 7 bases in the junction unmatched. Reading the germline V gene gives CDR1 SQVTM and CDR2 ANQGSEA. The donors were healthy, HIV-negative adults with no recently reported acute infections or vaccinations. All donors were Caucasian adults living in Nashville, Tennessee, USA. CD4+ T cells were enriched through magnetic negative selection, after which naive cells were positively selected on CD45RA and the remaining negative fraction served as the memory subset. Blood was obtained by leukapheresis, after which PBMCs were separated by Ficoll-Histopaque density gradient centrifugation and cryopreserved in liquid nitrogen vapor phase. Purity and quantity of every magnetically sorted T cell population were checked by analytical flow cytometry. Genomic DNA was isolated from every sorted fraction and measured by UV absorbance on a Nanodrop 2000c.

The sequence was collected from a man younger than 30 in good health. The sequenced sample was naive CD4+ T cells sorted from blood. The cell subset or site label on this specimen signifies: CD45RA+ positively selected. Recombination connected TRBV29-1 to TRBJ2-1; TRBD2 matches 9 bases in the middle. This receptor carries the CDR3 CSVERQSSGTYNEQFF. The DNA reads TGCAGCGTTGAACGGCAATCTAGCGGGACCTACAATGAGCAGTTCTTC.